A selection of T cell receptor beta chains follows, all from one sample in a study of beta chain features in type 1 diabetes. Data came from immunoSEQ multiplex PCR; TCRdb stores just in-frame clones and leaves some out. The repertoire has hundreds of thousands of clones, over 10% of them found once; the top ten carry 0.0095% to 0.012%. Sequences were obtained from naive CD4+ T cells from blood. Every receptor here comes from a woman under 30 with type 1 diabetes. The CDR3 runs from the conserved cysteine through the conserved F or W. D genes are given only for firm matches. Clone sizes are given selectively: once, few, many, or a class where the clone is expanded.

d_call: TRBD1
v_call: TRBV5-1
clone_size: few
j_call: TRBJ2-4
cdr3_aa: CASSAGQENIQYF
cdr3_nt: TGCGCCAGCAGCGCGGGACAGGAAAACATTCAGTACTTC

d_call: TRBD2
v_call: TRBV14
clone_size: few
j_call: TRBJ2-1
cdr3_aa: CASKGTSGVGEQFF
cdr3_nt: TGTGCCAGCAAGGGGACTAGCGGGGTAGGTGAGCAGTTCTTC

d_call: NA
v_call: TRBV14
clone_size: NA
j_call: TRBJ2-7
cdr3_aa: CASSPGGYEQYF
cdr3_nt: TGTGCCAGCAGCCCAGGAGGCTACGAGCAGTACTTC

d_call: NA
v_call: TRBV28
clone_size: NA
j_call: TRBJ2-1
cdr3_aa: CASSSVAEYNEQFF
cdr3_nt: TGTGCCAGCAGTTCGGTAGCGGAGTACAATGAGCAGTTCTTC

d_call: TRBD1
v_call: TRBV30
clone_size: NA
j_call: TRBJ2-6
cdr3_aa: CAWGTGHSGANVLTF
cdr3_nt: TGTGCCTGGGGGACAGGCCACTCTGGGGCCAACGTCCTGACTTTC

d_call: NA
v_call: TRBV14
clone_size: few
j_call: TRBJ1-4
cdr3_aa: CASSQTWRSEKLFF
cdr3_nt: TGTGCCAGCAGCCAGACTTGGAGGTCTGAAAAACTGTTTTTT

d_call: NA
v_call: TRBV5-4
clone_size: NA
j_call: TRBJ2-4
cdr3_aa: CASNDGLAKNIQYF
cdr3_nt: TGTGCCAGTAACGACGGGTTAGCCAAAAACATTCAGTACTTC

d_call: TRBD2
v_call: TRBV9
clone_size: NA
j_call: TRBJ2-5
cdr3_aa: CASSVFGRGGRGQETQYF
cdr3_nt: TGTGCCAGCAGCGTTTTCGGGCGGGGGGGAAGAGGGCAAGAGACCCAGTACTTC

d_call: NA
v_call: TRBV25-1
clone_size: few
j_call: TRBJ2-3
cdr3_aa: CASSDPSTSTDTQYF
cdr3_nt: TGTGCCAGCAGTGATCCCTCCACTAGCACAGATACGCAGTATTTT

d_call: NA
v_call: TRBV2
clone_size: once
j_call: TRBJ2-7
cdr3_aa: CASMGRVVDYEQYF
cdr3_nt: TGTGCCAGCATGGGCAGGGTAGTAGACTACGAGCAGTACTTC

d_call: TRBD2
v_call: TRBV5-1
clone_size: few
j_call: TRBJ2-5
cdr3_aa: CASSLLAIQETQYF
cdr3_nt: TGCGCCAGCAGCCTACTAGCGATTCAAGAGACCCAGTACTTC

d_call: NA
v_call: TRBV14
clone_size: NA
j_call: TRBJ1-5
cdr3_aa: CASSHRGNQPQHF
cdr3_nt: TGTGCCAGCAGCCATAGGGGGAATCAGCCCCAGCATTTT

d_call: NA
v_call: TRBV7-2
clone_size: few
j_call: TRBJ2-5
cdr3_aa: CASSHQGSLGQETQYF
cdr3_nt: TGTGCCAGCAGCCACCAGGGAAGTTTGGGTCAAGAGACCCAGTACTTC

d_call: TRBD1
v_call: TRBV14
clone_size: NA
j_call: TRBJ1-1
cdr3_aa: CASSRRQGWNTEAFF
cdr3_nt: TGTGCCAGCAGCCGCCGACAGGGGTGGAACACTGAAGCTTTCTTT

d_call: NA
v_call: TRBV9
clone_size: few
j_call: TRBJ2-3
cdr3_aa: CASSTRGRADTQYF
cdr3_nt: TGTGCCAGCAGCACCCGCGGTCGTGCAGATACGCAGTATTTT

d_call: NA
v_call: TRBV19
clone_size: few
j_call: TRBJ2-7
cdr3_aa: CASSVERRDEQYF
cdr3_nt: TGTGCCAGTAGTGTGGAGAGGCGCGACGAGCAGTACTTC

d_call: TRBD2
v_call: TRBV5-4
clone_size: NA
j_call: TRBJ2-5
cdr3_aa: CASSPGGLSRQETQYF
cdr3_nt: TGTGCCAGCAGCCCGGGGGGACTCAGCAGACAAGAGACCCAGTACTTC

d_call: TRBD1
v_call: TRBV7-2
clone_size: NA
j_call: TRBJ2-7
cdr3_aa: CASSQRQGGDEQYF
cdr3_nt: TGTGCCAGCAGTCAGAGACAGGGTGGGGACGAGCAGTACTTC

d_call: TRBD2
v_call: TRBV5-1
clone_size: NA
j_call: TRBJ2-7
cdr3_aa: CASSLGGGSHEQYF
cdr3_nt: TGCGCCAGCAGCTTGGGTGGCGGGAGCCACGAGCAGTACTTC

d_call: NA
v_call: TRBV25-1
clone_size: NA
j_call: TRBJ1-1
cdr3_aa: CASSESGRTKAFF
cdr3_nt: TGTGCCAGCAGTGAGTCAGGGCGGACAAAAGCTTTCTTT

d_call: NA
v_call: TRBV10-3
clone_size: NA
j_call: TRBJ1-1
cdr3_aa: CAITSSREAFF
cdr3_nt: TGTGCCATCACCTCGTCGCGGGAAGCTTTCTTT

d_call: TRBD1
v_call: TRBV29-1
clone_size: NA
j_call: TRBJ2-7
cdr3_aa: CSGEQGSFTYEQYF
cdr3_nt: TGCAGCGGGGAACAGGGGTCGTTTACCTACGAGCAGTACTTC

d_call: TRBD1
v_call: TRBV28
clone_size: few
j_call: TRBJ2-7
cdr3_aa: CASRQTGGEQYF
cdr3_nt: TGTGCCAGCAGACAGACAGGGGGCGAGCAGTACTTC

d_call: NA
v_call: TRBV7-2
clone_size: NA
j_call: TRBJ1-2
cdr3_aa: CASSPRQIYGYTF
cdr3_nt: TGTGCCAGCAGCCCCCGACAGATTTATGGCTACACCTTC

d_call: NA
v_call: TRBV19
clone_size: NA
j_call: TRBJ1-1
cdr3_aa: CASSTKQGEIDTEAFF
cdr3_nt: TGTGCCAGTAGTACAAAACAGGGAGAGATTGACACTGAAGCTTTCTTT

d_call: TRBD2
v_call: TRBV4-3
clone_size: few
j_call: TRBJ2-1
cdr3_aa: CASSRREGSGGNEQFF
cdr3_nt: TGCGCCAGCAGCCGACGGGAGGGTAGCGGGGGTAATGAGCAGTTCTTC

d_call: TRBD2
v_call: TRBV15
clone_size: few
j_call: TRBJ2-3
cdr3_aa: CATSRDEREYTDTQYF
cdr3_nt: TGTGCCACCAGCAGAGACGAGCGGGAGTACACAGATACGCAGTATTTT

d_call: TRBD1
v_call: TRBV11-2
clone_size: few
j_call: TRBJ2-3
cdr3_aa: CASSLDSGTVTDTQYF
cdr3_nt: TGTGCCAGCAGCTTGGACTCCGGGACAGTCACAGATACGCAGTATTTT